A single T cell receptor beta chain is shown here with its context. TCRdb re-called the reads with MiXCR, one entry per CDR3 protein. The data hold fewer than 300,000 distinct CDR3 sequences, with about 25% observed a single time. CDR3 length: 17 amino acids. Germline CDR1 SQVTM, CDR2 ANQGSEA. V shed 2 bases and J 1 base; nucleotides not matched to a gene: 7. The sample belongs to a study of T cell repertoires in cytomegalovirus infection. Input material: PBMCs. The source is a human donor in good health (CMV status not recorded). Some clones in this sample may be carry-over from other donors' samples. The chain has TRBV29-1 and TRBJ2-2; 10 bases map to TRBD2. The CDR3 nucleotides are TGCAGCGTTGAAATATGGTCTAGCGGGGGGAACACCGGGGAGCTGTTTTTT. Encoded protein: CSVEIWSSGGNTGELFF.